This T cell receptor (beta chain) is drawn from a study of blood T cells in healthy people across ages. Study background: Per two T cells, about one barcoded beta molecule was captured through template switching. Study-level results: Nothing was known about donor CMV status, and this possibly confounded expanded clonotype changes. There were more naive CD4+ cells and higher diversity in long-lived donors than in aged donors.

The CDR3 is made up of 13 amino acids. Germline V lookup: CDR1 SGHDN, CDR2 FVKESK. V lost 4 bases and J 8 bases, leaving 12 bases between the germline ends. Caucasian individuals from Russia who were healthy and aged roughly 6 to 100 acted as donors. This clonotype has just one count. The antigen is undetermined. Combining a sample-barcoded 5' primer with a J-beta primer mix, a second PCR ran for 7 to 11 cycles. TCRdb recomputed calls from the 5' RACE reads with MiXCR, one row per CDR3 protein. The sample includes approximately 600,000 distinct CDR3 sequences, approximately 59% of them seen just once. Sequenced material: blood. This rearrangement joins TRBV14 to TRBJ2-1, with D perhaps matching TRBD1 (6 bases). This TCR was sampled from a man aged 55 to 70 in good health. CDR3 protein: CASSLSPGDEQFF. For the CDR3, the DNA is TGTGCCAGCAGCCTCTCCCCAGGGGATGAGCAGTTCTTC. Combining the CDR3 with reference TRBV14 and TRBJ2-1 gives the whole variable domain EAGVTQFPSHSVIEKGQTVTLRCDPISGHDNLYWYRRVMGKEIKFLLHFVKESKQDESGMPNNRFLAERTGGTYSTLKVQPAELEDSGVYFCASSLSPGDEQFFGPGTRLTVL.